This is a list of T cell receptor beta chains from one sample in a study of T cells in Graves' hyperthyroidism and ophthalmopathy. TCRdb fed the multiplex PCR reads into MiXCR, producing one record per CDR3 protein. The sample carries roughly 520,000 distinct CDR3 sequences, around 24% recorded once. What was sequenced was blood. The origin of the receptors is a woman in her 30s with Graves' ophthalmopathy. Each CDR3 is given with its conserved first and last residue. The D gene is left open where the match is weak. For some rows the clone size is stated as once, few or many, or as a class when expanded; others skip it.

CDR3nt,CDR3aa,abundance,j_gene,d_gene,v_gene
TGTGCCAGTACCCCGGGATCACCTTCCTACGAGCAGTACTTC,CASTPGSPSYEQYF,NA,TRBJ2-7,NA,TRBV6-1
TGTGCCAGCAGCTTAAAAACCGGGCTTCTAGAGACCCAGTACTTC,CASSLKTGLLETQYF,many,TRBJ2-5,NA,TRBV7-2
TGCGCCAGCAGCTTTGGGGGACAGGGGGAGACCCAGTACTTC,CASSFGGQGETQYF,many,TRBJ2-5,TRBD1,TRBV5-1
TGCAGTGCTGAATTAAACACTGAAGCTTTCTTT,CSAELNTEAFF,many,TRBJ1-1,NA,TRBV20-1
TGTGCCAGCATGGTGCGGGGGGCCAACTACGAGCAGTACTTC,CASMVRGANYEQYF,NA,TRBJ2-7,TRBD2,TRBV28
TGTGCCATCAGTAAGGGCGCTACGATGGAGAGTAGTGGCTACACCTTC,CAISKGATMESSGYTF,NA,TRBJ1-2,NA,TRBV10-3
TGTGCCAGCAGCTTAACAGGTCCGACAGGGGGAACCTATGGCTACACCTTC,CASSLTGPTGGTYGYTF,many,TRBJ1-2,TRBD1,TRBV7-3
TGTGCCAGCAGTTACTCAGGTTTAAGAACTGAAGCTTTCTTT,CASSYSGLRTEAFF,NA,TRBJ1-1,NA,TRBV6-5
TGTGCCAGCGCCACCGAACAGGTGCGCCTTCACTTC,CASATEQVRLHF,many,TRBJ2-7,NA,TRBV6-1
TGTGCCAGCAGTTTGGGCAGGGGGCGCATCAACGAGCAGTACTTC,CASSLGRGRINEQYF,many,TRBJ2-7,TRBD1,TRBV12-3/TRBV12-4
TGTGCCAGCAGCCCCACGACTAGCAACGGGGAGCTGTTTTTT,CASSPTTSNGELFF,many,TRBJ2-2,TRBD2,TRBV7-3
TGTGCCAGCAGCTTGGAGGACGAGGGGGCGGCCTACGAGCAGTACTTC,CASSLEDEGAAYEQYF,NA,TRBJ2-7,TRBD1,TRBV5-5
TGTGCCAGCAGCCGACCGGGACTAGCTATCGGGGAGCTGTTTTTT,CASSRPGLAIGELFF,many,TRBJ2-2,TRBD2,TRBV27
TGTGCCAGCAGTCCGAGGGACAGGGAGTCTTCCGAGCAGTACTTC,CASSPRDRESSEQYF,NA,TRBJ2-7,TRBD1,TRBV6-1
TGTGCCAGTAGCACTGGGTTGACACTAGCTACCTACGAGCAGTACTTC,CASSTGLTLATYEQYF,few,TRBJ2-7,NA,TRBV19
TGTGCCAGTAGCAACAGGGGAAACACCATATATTTT,CASSNRGNTIYF,once,TRBJ1-3,NA,TRBV7-9
TGTGCCAGCAGTCCCAGGGGTGGGGGGGAGCTGTTTTTT,CASSPRGGGELFF,many,TRBJ2-2,NA,TRBV12-3/TRBV12-4
TGCAGTGCTAGAGGAGAGCGGGGGGGACGAATCGGGGAGCTGTTTTTT,CSARGERGGRIGELFF,many,TRBJ2-2,TRBD2,TRBV20-1
TGTGCCAGCAGTTCCCCCTCCGGACAGAAAGCTTTCTTT,CASSSPSGQKAFF,NA,TRBJ1-1,NA,TRBV28
TGTGCCAGCAGGCACGAATACAGAAGGGACTATGGCTACACCTTC,CASRHEYRRDYGYTF,NA,TRBJ1-2,NA,TRBV12-3/TRBV12-4
TGTGCCAGCAGTTCCCGGAGGTTGGGGGGAGCGAAGATCGACTATGGCTACACCTTC,CASSSRRLGGAKIDYGYTF,NA,TRBJ1-2,NA,TRBV12-3/TRBV12-4
TGTGCCAGCAGCCAAGATATTACAACCTACGAGCAGTACTTC,CASSQDITTYEQYF,NA,TRBJ2-7,NA,TRBV3-1
TGTGCCACTATGGGGGCTTCCCTCACCTACGAGCAGTACTTC,CATMGASLTYEQYF,many,TRBJ2-7,NA,TRBV28
TGTGCCAGCAGCGCAAAGACAGGGGCGGGCGTCTACTACGAGCAGTACTTC,CASSAKTGAGVYYEQYF,NA,TRBJ2-7,TRBD1,TRBV11-1
TGTGCCAGCAGTGGGAGACTGGGGGAGACCCAGTACTTC,CASSGRLGETQYF,many,TRBJ2-5,NA,TRBV27
TGCAGCGTTGTTGGCCTCGGAAACACCATATATTTT,CSVVGLGNTIYF,many,TRBJ1-3,NA,TRBV29-1
TGTGCCAGCAGCACACGGACAGAGCAAGAGACCCAGTACTTC,CASSTRTEQETQYF,many,TRBJ2-5,NA,TRBV7-2
TGTGCCAGCAGCCAATACGACACTGAAGCTTTCTTT,CASSQYDTEAFF,many,TRBJ1-1,NA,TRBV7-9
TGTGCCAGCAGCAACGACCTGACAGGGAGGTTGGGGGGGGGGCTTAAAGAGACCCAGTACTTC,CASSNDLTGRLGGGLKETQYF,many,TRBJ2-5,NA,TRBV7-2
TGTGCCAGCAGCCAAGTTGCGGACAGCCTAGACCTGGGCTATGGCTACACCTTC,CASSQVADSLDLGYGYTF,many,TRBJ1-2,NA,TRBV4-2
TGTGCCAGCAGTGAAGCGACTAGCGGGGGGGCGGATGGGTACGAGCAGTACTTC,CASSEATSGGADGYEQYF,NA,TRBJ2-7,TRBD2,TRBV2
TGTGCCAGCAGCCCGACAAGGAACACCGGGGAGCTGTTTTTT,CASSPTRNTGELFF,many,TRBJ2-2,NA,TRBV7-3
TGTGCCAGCAGCTTAGATGGCGCTCAGCCCCAGCATTTT,CASSLDGAQPQHF,many,TRBJ1-5,NA,TRBV7-2
TGCGCCAGCAGCTTGGAGGGGCAGGGCGCCTACGAGCAGTACTTC,CASSLEGQGAYEQYF,many,TRBJ2-7,NA,TRBV5-1
TGTGCCAGCAGTTACCGGGGAGTAGGGCAGCCCCAGCATTTT,CASSYRGVGQPQHF,many,TRBJ1-5,NA,TRBV6-5
TGTGCCAGCAATGACAGGGCTCAGCCCCAGCATTTT,CASNDRAQPQHF,NA,TRBJ1-5,TRBD1,TRBV28
TGTGCCAGCAGCTACGGGGGGCCTAACTACGAGCAGTACTTC,CASSYGGPNYEQYF,many,TRBJ2-7,NA,TRBV6-5
TGTGCCAGCAATTTCGTTCAGACCACTGAAGCTTTCTTT,CASNFVQTTEAFF,many,TRBJ1-1,NA,TRBV2
TGTGCCTGGAGTGTACGGGGGACAGGAACATATGGCTACACCTTC,CAWSVRGTGTYGYTF,NA,TRBJ1-2,TRBD1,TRBV30
TGTGCCATCAGTGATACAGGGTCCCTGAACACTGAAGCTTTCTTT,CAISDTGSLNTEAFF,few,TRBJ1-1,NA,TRBV10-3